Following are 17 T cell receptor beta chains from one sample sequenced in a study of blood T cell repertoires in COVID-19. The repertoire was sequenced with immunoSEQ multiplex PCR; TCRdb's copy has only in-frame clones and lacks some. This sample has over 200,000 clones, with roughly 86% found just once. The sample taken for sequencing was peripheral blood. The receptor set was obtained from a woman aged 60-75 years with acute or convalescent COVID-19.

The V call is TRBV7-2, the J call TRBJ2-3; possible D gene TRBD2, 5 bases. The CDR3 has 17 residues. Trimming took off 0 bases at V and 2 bases at J, with 15 bases between the two ends. CDR1 and CDR2 from the germline V gene are SGHTA and FQGNSA. Here the CDR3 DNA reads TGTGCCAGCAGCTTAGCAAATCCTAGCACCTTCACAGATACGCAGTATTTT. It encodes CASSLANPSTFTDTQYF.

The CDR3 DNA reads TGTGCCACCAGCAGCTACACTGAAGCTTTCTTT. This gives the protein CATSSYTEAFF. V and J are TRBV15 and TRBJ1-1, with D uncertain. V was trimmed by 3 bases and J by 3 bases, leaving 2 bases between them. This CDR3 region has 11 residues. Germline values: CDR1 LNHNV, CDR2 YYDKDF (reference sequence).

This clone was recorded a few times. The V call is TRBV28, the J call TRBJ2-4, with D possibly being TRBD1 (6 bases). Germline lookup yields CDR1 MDHEN and CDR2 SYDVKM. The CDR3 has 16 amino acids. Trimming stripped 11 bases from V and 7 bases from J, with 27 bases between. CDR3 residues: CARRGLERQVGNIQYF. Here the CDR3 DNA reads TGTGCCCGAAGGGGCCTCGAACGACAGGTGGGGAACATTCAGTACTTC.

The chain links TRBV7-2 to TRBJ1-1, with TRBD1 as a possible D gene (5 bases). V dropped 2 bases and J dropped 6 bases, with 16 bases sitting between them. This CDR3 is built from 15 residues. The V gene's germline CDR1 is SGHTA and CDR2 FQGNSA. The CDR3 here is CASSLSAGKGSEAFF. In DNA, the CDR3 is TGTGCCAGCAGCTTATCCGCAGGGAAGGGGTCTGAAGCTTTCTTT.

About this clone: A junction boundary mismatches the germline segment, possibly from a read error. This chain joins TRBV7-7 and TRBJ2-7; 8 bases agree with TRBD2. CDR3 length: 13 amino acids. Germline-derived CDR1 and CDR2 are SSHAT and FNYEAQ (reference sequence). Written as DNA, the CDR3 is TGTGCTAGCAGCTTATCTAGCGGGTACGAGCAGTACTTC. Translation gives CASSLSSGYEQYF. Looking up the rest from reference TRBV7-7 and TRBJ2-7 gives the full variable domain: GAGVSQSPRYKVTKRGQDVTLRCDPISSHATLYWYQQALGQGPEFLTYFNYEAQPDKSGLPSDRFSAERPEGSISTLTIQRTEQRDSAMYRCASSLSSGYEQYFGPGTRLTVT.

The chain links TRBV7-2 to TRBJ2-7, with D perhaps matching TRBD2 (7 bases). Germline-derived CDR1 and CDR2 are SGHTA and FQGNSA. Trimming took 5 bases from V and 4 from J, leaving 15 bases between them. The CDR3 is made up of 14 amino acids. The CDR3 nucleotides are TGTGCCAGCAGCCTCGTAGGGGGGGGATACGAGCAGTACTTC. This gives the protein CASSLVGGGYEQYF.

The V and J genes are TRBV5-1 and TRBJ2-1; 7 positions match TRBD2. The length of the CDR3 is 16 residues. CDR1 is SGHRS, CDR2 YFSETQ, per germline. V gave up 4 bases and J gave up 4 bases; unmatched junction bases: 11. The CDR3 sequence: CASSPRGAGIYNEQFF. In DNA form, the CDR3 reads TGCGCCAGCAGCCCCCGGGGAGCGGGGATATACAATGAGCAGTTCTTC.

The chain uses TRBV19 and TRBJ1-1, with TRBD1 matching 7 bases. V was clipped by 1 base and J by 0 bases; unmatched bases: 5. The CDR3 covers 16 residues. Germline CDR1 LNHDA, CDR2 SQIVND (reference sequence). The CDR3 here is CASSIGQGVMNTEAFF. The DNA for the CDR3 is TGTGCCAGTAGTATAGGACAGGGAGTTATGAACACTGAAGCTTTCTTT. Variable domain in full (rest from reference TRBV19 and TRBJ1-1): DGGITQSPKYLFRKEGQNVTLSCEQNLNHDAMYWYRQDPGQGLRLIYYSQIVNDFQKGDIAEGYSVSREKKESFPLTVTSAQKNPTAFYLCASSIGQGVMNTEAFFGQGTRLTVV.

The rearrangement joins TRBV6-1 to TRBJ1-2, with TRBD1 identical over 9 bases. The V gene end was trimmed by 5 bases and the J gene end by 2 bases; junction bases not matched to a gene: 3. Germline V gene lookup returns CDR1 MNHNS and CDR2 SASEGT. The CDR3 length is 14 residues. CDR3 sequence: CASSPGQGNYGYTF. As DNA, the CDR3 is TGTGCCAGCAGTCCAGGACAGGGGAACTATGGCTACACCTTC.

This sequence joins TRBV7-2 and TRBJ2-1; 10 bases line up with TRBD2. The V segment lost 1 base and the J segment 12 bases; nucleotides outside the gene matches: 9. Germline V gene lookup returns CDR1 SGHTA and CDR2 FQGNSA. CDR3 length equals 15 residues. CDR3 in DNA: TGTGCCAGCAGCTTAGATGGGACTAGCGCGCCCCGGCAGTTCTTC. Translation gives CASSLDGTSAPRQFF.

This chain connects TRBV28 to TRBJ2-1; TRBD2 agrees at 11 bases. CDR1 is MDHEN, CDR2 SYDVKM, per germline. The V gene end was trimmed by 5 bases and the J gene end by 8 bases; junction bases not matched to a gene: 11. CDR3 length: 16 residues. CDR3 residues: CASSLVAGGRRDEQFF. In nucleotides, the CDR3 is TGTGCCAGCAGTCTCGTAGCGGGAGGGAGGCGGGATGAGCAGTTCTTC.

This clone was seen once. The J gene is TRBJ2-3, the V gene TRBV7-3, with 10 bases identical to TRBD2. Germline CDR1 is SGHTA and CDR2 is FQGTGA. The CDR3 runs to 15 residues. Trimming removed 4 bases from V and 3 bases from J; junction bases left unmatched: 4. CDR3 residues: CASSSSGGVTDTQYF. The CDR3 DNA sequence: TGTGCCAGCAGCTCCAGCGGGGGGGTAACAGATACGCAGTATTTT.

V and J are TRBV27 and TRBJ1-4, with D possibly TRBD1 on 5 matching bases. The CDR3 length is 13 residues. With 10 bases removed from V and 2 bases from J, the gap between germline ends came to 11 bases. Germline lookup yields CDR1 MNHEY and CDR2 SMNVEV (reference sequence). The CDR3 loop is CANPRGTNEKLFF. CDR3 bases: TGTGCCAACCCCCGGGGGACTAATGAAAAACTGTTTTTT.

The genes are TRBV6-6 and TRBJ2-1; D remains unclear. Germline V CDR1 and CDR2: MNHNY, SVGAGI (reference sequence). V lost 6 bases, J lost 0 bases, and 15 bases lay in between. The CDR3 contains 16 residues. CDR3 DNA: TGTGCCAGCAGCTATAACCCCGCGAGCTCCTACAATGAGCAGTTCTTC. Encoded protein: CASSYNPASSYNEQFF.

A single count supports this clone. The chain recombines TRBV6-1 with TRBJ1-1, with D possibly being TRBD1 (5 bases). The CDR3 is 14 amino acids. Germline CDR1 MNHNS, CDR2 SASEGT. V was clipped by 3 bases and J by 0 bases, with 8 bases between them. CDR3 amino acids: CASSEGLLNTEAFF. DNA of the CDR3: TGTGCCAGCAGTGAGGGACTTCTGAACACTGAAGCTTTCTTT.

For the CDR3, the DNA is TGTGCCAGCAGCCAAGATCCCAGGAATTCCTACGAGCAGTACTTC. Residues: CASSQDPRNSYEQYF. The J gene is TRBJ2-7, the V gene TRBV4-2, with D unclear. Germline loops: CDR1 LGHNA, CDR2 YNFKEQ. CDR3 size: 15 residues. With 0 bases removed from V and 1 base from J, the gap between germline ends came to 10 bases.

This chain uses TRBV29-1 with TRBJ2-5, with a weak D call TRBD2 (6 bases). CDR1 is SQVTM and CDR2 is ANQGSEA in the germline V gene. The V gene lost 5 bases and the J gene lost 2 bases, with 15 bases spanning the gap. CDR3 length: 14 amino acids. The CDR3: CSVQRQRVQETQYF. The CDR3 DNA is TGCAGCGTTCAAAGACAGCGGGTTCAAGAGACCCAGTACTTC.